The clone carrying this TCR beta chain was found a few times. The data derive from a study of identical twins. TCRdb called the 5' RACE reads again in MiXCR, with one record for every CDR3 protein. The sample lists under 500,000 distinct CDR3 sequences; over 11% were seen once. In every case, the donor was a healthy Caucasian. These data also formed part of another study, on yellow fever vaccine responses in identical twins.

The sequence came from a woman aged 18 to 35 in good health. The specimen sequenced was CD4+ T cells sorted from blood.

The CDR3 is CSVWGQGAYNEQFF. The CDR3 bases are TGCAGCGTTTGGGGACAGGGAGCCTACAATGAGCAGTTCTTC. The rearrangement joins TRBV29-1 to TRBJ2-1; TRBD1 aligns across 9 bases. The length of the CDR3 is 14 residues. Germline V lookup: CDR1 SQVTM, CDR2 ANQGSEA. V lost 5 bases and J lost 2; bases outside the gene matches: 4.